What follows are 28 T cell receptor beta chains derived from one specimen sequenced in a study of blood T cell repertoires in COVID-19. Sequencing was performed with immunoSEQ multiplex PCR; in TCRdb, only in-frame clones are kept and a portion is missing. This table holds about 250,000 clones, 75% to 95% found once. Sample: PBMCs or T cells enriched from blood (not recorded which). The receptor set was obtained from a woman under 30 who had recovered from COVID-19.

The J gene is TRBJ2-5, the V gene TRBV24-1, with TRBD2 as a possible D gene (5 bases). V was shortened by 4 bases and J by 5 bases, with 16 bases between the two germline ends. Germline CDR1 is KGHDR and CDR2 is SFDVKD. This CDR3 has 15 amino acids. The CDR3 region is CATSEPSYRPETQYF. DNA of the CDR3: TGTGCCACCAGTGAACCTAGCTATCGGCCGGAGACCCAGTACTTC.

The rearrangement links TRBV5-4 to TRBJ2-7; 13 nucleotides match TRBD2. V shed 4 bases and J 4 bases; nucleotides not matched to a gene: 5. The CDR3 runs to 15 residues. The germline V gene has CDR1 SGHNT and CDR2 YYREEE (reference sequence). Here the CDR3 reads CASSRTSGSMYEQYF. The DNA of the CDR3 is TGTGCCAGCAGCCGGACTAGCGGGAGTATGTACGAGCAGTACTTC.

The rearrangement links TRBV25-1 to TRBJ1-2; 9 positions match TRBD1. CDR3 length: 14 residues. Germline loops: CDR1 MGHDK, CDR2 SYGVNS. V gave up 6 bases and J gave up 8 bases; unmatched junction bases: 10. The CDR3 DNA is TGTGCCAGCAGCCGGGGACAGGGCCTATGGGGCTACACCTTC. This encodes CASSRGQGLWGYTF.

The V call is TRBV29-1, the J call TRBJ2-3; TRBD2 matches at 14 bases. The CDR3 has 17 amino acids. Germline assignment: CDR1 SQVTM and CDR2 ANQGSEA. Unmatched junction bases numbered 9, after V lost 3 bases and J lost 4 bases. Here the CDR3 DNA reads TGCAGCGTTGACGCGACTAGCGGGAGGGGGGGGCCAGATACGCAGTATTTT. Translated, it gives CSVDATSGRGGPDTQYF.

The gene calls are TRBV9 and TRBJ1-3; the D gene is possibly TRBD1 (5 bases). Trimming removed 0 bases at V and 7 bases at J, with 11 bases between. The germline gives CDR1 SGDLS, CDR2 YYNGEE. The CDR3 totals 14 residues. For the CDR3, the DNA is TGTGCCAGCAGCGTAGAAGGGGTACAGAACACCATATATTTT. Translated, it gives CASSVEGVQNTIYF.

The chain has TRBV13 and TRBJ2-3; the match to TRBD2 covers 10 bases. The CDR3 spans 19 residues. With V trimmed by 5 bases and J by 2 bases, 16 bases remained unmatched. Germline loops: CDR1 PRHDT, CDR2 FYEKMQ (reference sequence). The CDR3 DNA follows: TGTGCCAGCAGCCCGGGGCTAGCGGGGGACCTACAGAACACAGATACGCAGTATTTT. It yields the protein CASSPGLAGDLQNTDTQYF.

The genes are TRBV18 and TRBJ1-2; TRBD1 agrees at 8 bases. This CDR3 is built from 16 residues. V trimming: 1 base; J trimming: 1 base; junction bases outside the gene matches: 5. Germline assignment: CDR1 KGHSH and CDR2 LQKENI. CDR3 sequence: CASSPRTGGYNYGYTF. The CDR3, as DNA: TGTGCCAGCTCACCACGCACAGGGGGTTATAACTATGGCTACACCTTC.

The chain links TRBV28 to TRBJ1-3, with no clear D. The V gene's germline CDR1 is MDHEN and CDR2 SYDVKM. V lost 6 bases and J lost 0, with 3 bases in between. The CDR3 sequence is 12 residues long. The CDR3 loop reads CASSLSGNTIYF. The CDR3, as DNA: TGTGCCAGCAGCCTCTCTGGAAACACCATATATTTT.

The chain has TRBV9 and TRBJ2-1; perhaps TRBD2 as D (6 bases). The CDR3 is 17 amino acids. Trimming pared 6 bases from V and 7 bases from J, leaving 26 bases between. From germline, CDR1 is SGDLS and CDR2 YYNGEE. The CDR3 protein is CASTSNLEGGSGNEQFF. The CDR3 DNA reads TGTGCCAGCACCTCTAACCTAGAGGGAGGCTCCGGGAATGAGCAGTTCTTC.

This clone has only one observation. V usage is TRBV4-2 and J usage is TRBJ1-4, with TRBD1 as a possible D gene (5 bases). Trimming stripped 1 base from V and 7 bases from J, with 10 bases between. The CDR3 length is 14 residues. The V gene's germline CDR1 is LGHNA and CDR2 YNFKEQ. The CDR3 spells CASSQVQGGEKLFF. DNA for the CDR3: TGTGCCAGCAGCCAAGTGCAGGGCGGTGAAAAACTGTTTTTT.

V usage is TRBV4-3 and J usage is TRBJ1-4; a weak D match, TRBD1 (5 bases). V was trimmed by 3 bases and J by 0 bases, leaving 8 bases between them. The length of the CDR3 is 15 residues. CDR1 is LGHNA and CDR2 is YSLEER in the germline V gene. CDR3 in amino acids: CASSQVRATNEKLFF. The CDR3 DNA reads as TGCGCCAGCAGCCAGGTCAGGGCAACTAATGAAAAACTGTTTTTT.

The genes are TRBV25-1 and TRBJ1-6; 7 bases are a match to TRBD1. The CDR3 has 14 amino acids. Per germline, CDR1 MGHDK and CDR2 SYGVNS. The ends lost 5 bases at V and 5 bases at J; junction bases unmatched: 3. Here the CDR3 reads CASSTGVDNSPLHF. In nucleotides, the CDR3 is TGTGCCAGCAGTACAGGGGTTGATAATTCACCCCTCCACTTT. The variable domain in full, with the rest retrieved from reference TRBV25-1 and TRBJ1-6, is EADIYQTPRYLVIGTGKKITLECSQTMGHDKMYWYQQDPGMELHLIHYSYGVNSTEKGDLSSESTVSRIRTEHFPLTLESARPSHTSQYLCASSTGVDNSPLHFGNGTRLTVT.

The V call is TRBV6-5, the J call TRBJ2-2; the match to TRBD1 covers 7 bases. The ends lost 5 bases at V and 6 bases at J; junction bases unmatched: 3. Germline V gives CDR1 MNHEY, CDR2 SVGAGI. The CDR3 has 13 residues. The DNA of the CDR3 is TGTGCCAGCAGTCCTCAGGGGGCCGGGGAGCTGTTTTTT. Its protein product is CASSPQGAGELFF.

CDR3 region: CASFEQGTPANYGYTF. CDR3 coding DNA: TGTGCCAGCTTCGAACAGGGGACCCCAGCTAACTATGGCTACACCTTC. This chain links TRBV28 with TRBJ1-2; TRBD1 matches at 7 bases. Germline values: CDR1 MDHEN, CDR2 SYDVKM. The CDR3 spans 16 residues. V lost 8 bases and J lost 0; bases outside the gene matches: 12.

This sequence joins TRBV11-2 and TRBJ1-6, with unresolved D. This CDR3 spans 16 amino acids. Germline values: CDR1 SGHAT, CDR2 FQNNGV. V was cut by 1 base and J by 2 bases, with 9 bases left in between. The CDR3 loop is CASSLVGETYNSPLHF. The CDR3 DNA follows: TGTGCCAGCAGCTTAGTCGGAGAGACCTATAATTCACCCCTCCACTTT.

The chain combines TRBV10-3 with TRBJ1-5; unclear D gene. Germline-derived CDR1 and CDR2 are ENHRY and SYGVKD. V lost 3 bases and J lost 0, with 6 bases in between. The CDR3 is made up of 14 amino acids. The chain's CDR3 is CAISDGISNQPQHF. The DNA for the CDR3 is TGTGCCATCAGTGACGGGATTAGCAATCAGCCCCAGCATTTT.

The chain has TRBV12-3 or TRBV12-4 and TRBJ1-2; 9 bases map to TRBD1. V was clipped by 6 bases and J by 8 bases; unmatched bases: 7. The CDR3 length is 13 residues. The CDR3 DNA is TGTGCCAGCAGACCGGGACAGGGATACGGCTACACCTTC. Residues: CASRPGQGYGYTF.

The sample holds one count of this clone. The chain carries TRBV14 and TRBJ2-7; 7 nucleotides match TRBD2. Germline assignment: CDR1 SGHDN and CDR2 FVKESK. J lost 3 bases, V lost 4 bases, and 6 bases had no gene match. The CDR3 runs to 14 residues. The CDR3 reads CASSRTSGDYEQYF. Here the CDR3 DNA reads TGTGCCAGCAGCCGAACAAGCGGGGACTACGAGCAGTACTTC.

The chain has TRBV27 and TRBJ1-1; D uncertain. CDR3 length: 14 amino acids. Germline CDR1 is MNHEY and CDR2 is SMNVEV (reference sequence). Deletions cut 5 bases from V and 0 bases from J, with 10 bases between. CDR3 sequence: CASSPEVVNTEAFF. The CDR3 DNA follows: TGTGCCAGCAGTCCAGAGGTGGTGAACACTGAAGCTTTCTTT.

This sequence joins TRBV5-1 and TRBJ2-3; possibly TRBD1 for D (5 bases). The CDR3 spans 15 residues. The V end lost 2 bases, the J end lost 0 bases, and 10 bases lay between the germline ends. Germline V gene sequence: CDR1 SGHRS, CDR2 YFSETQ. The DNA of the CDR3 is TGCGCCAGCAGCTTCCAGGGAACTAGCACAGATACGCAGTATTTT. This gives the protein CASSFQGTSTDTQYF.

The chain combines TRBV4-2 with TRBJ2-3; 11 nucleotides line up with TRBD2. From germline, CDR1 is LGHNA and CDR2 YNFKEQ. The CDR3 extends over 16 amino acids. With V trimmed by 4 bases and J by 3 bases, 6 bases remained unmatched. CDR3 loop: CASSPTSGAVTDTQYF. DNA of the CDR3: TGTGCCAGCAGCCCGACTAGCGGGGCGGTTACAGATACGCAGTATTTT.

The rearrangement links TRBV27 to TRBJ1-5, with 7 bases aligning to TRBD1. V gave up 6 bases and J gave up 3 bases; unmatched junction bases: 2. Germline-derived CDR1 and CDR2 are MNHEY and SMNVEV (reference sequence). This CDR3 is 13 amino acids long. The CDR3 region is CASRTGFNQPQHF. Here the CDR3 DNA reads TGTGCCAGCAGGACAGGGTTCAATCAGCCCCAGCATTTT.

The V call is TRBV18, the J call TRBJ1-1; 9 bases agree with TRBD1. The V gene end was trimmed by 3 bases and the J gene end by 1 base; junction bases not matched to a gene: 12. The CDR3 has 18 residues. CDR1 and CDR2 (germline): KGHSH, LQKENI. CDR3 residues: CASSPVLRQGGSNTEAFF. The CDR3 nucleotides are TGTGCCAGCTCACCGGTCTTAAGACAGGGGGGCTCGAACACTGAAGCTTTCTTT.

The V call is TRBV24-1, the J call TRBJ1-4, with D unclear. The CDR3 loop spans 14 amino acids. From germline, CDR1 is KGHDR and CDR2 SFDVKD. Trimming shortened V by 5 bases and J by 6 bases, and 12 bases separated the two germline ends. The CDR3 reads CATSGGARDEKLFF. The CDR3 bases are TGTGCCACCAGTGGAGGTGCTAGAGATGAAAAACTGTTTTTT.

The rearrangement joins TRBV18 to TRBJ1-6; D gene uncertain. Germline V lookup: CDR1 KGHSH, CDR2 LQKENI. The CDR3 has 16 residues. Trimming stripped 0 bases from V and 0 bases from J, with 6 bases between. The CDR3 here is CASSPPDSSYNSPLHF. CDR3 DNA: TGTGCCAGCTCACCACCAGATAGCTCCTATAATTCACCCCTCCACTTT.

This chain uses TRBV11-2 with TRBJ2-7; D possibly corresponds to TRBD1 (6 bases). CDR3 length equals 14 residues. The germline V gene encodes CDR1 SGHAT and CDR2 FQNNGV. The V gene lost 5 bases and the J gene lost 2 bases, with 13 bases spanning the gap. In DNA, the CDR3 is TGTGCCAGCAGCCGACAGGCCGTAACCTACGAGCAGTACTTC. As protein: CASSRQAVTYEQYF.

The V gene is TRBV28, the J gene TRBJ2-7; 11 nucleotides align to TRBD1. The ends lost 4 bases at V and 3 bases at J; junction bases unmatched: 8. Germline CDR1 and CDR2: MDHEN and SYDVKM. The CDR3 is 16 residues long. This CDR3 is CASSYKTGTGGYEQYF. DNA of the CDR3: TGTGCCAGCAGTTATAAGACCGGGACAGGGGGCTACGAGCAGTACTTC.

The CDR3 reads CASTDLDRVFTDTQYF. Written as DNA, the CDR3 is TGTGCCAGCACCGACCTAGACAGGGTTTTCACAGATACGCAGTATTTT. The rearrangement uses TRBV2 and TRBJ2-3; 7 nucleotides match TRBD1. J lost 2 bases, V lost 7 bases, and 12 bases had no gene match. There are 16 residues in the CDR3. Per germline, CDR1 SNHLY and CDR2 FYNNEI.